Here is one T cell receptor (beta chain) with its context. Its antigen is currently unknown. Sequencing used immunoSEQ multiplex PCR; TCRdb keeps in-frame clones, though not all of them. Of about 14,000 clones in the sample, 80% to 85% were seen once. The sample originates from a study of T cells in tumors after PD-1 blockade. Whole-study context: Prior checkpoint blockade, systemic immunosuppressant use, or anti-cancer therapy within 4 weeks excluded patients. During anti-PD-1 treatment, some patients continued daily vismodegib 150 mg. Patients received pembrolizumab 200 mg every 3 weeks or cemiplimab 350 mg every 2 weeks. Study-wide results and caveats: About 41% of tumor TCR clonotypes were also found in blood.

The CDR3 is made up of 15 amino acids. V dropped 5 bases and J dropped 0; count of bases not matched to a gene: 4. Germline CDR1 KGHDR, CDR2 SFDVKD. J is TRBJ2-7 and V is TRBV24-1; TRBD1 matches 9 bases. Sequencing used PBMCs, obtained after anti-PD-1 treatment. The clonotype was recovered from a human donor with basal cell carcinoma. The CDR3 coding sequence is TGTGCCACCAGTGTGGGACAGGGAAGCTCCTACGAGCAGTACTTC. This translates into CATSVGQGSSYEQYF.